This T cell receptor (beta chain) was sequenced in a study of control samples from healthy donors and cancer patients. The CDR3 totals 16 residues. CDR1 and CDR2 from the germline V gene are SGHTA and FQGNSA. Trimming at V came to 0 bases and at J to 6 bases, leaving 9 bases not matched to a gene. Assay: immunoSEQ multiplex PCR; the TCRdb copy retains only in-frame clones and omits some. The sample holds some 45,000 clones, about 91% seen once. This receptor was identified in a woman aged 40 to 50 with head and neck cancer. The chain employs TRBV7-2 and TRBJ2-7; 9 nucleotides agree with TRBD1. Material for sequencing was PBMCs. CDR3 DNA sequence: TGTGCCAGCAGCTTAGCGCCGGGACAGGGCCACCTCGAGCAGTACTTC. This encodes CASSLAPGQGHLEQYF.